What follows is one T cell receptor beta chain and its context. The data belong to a study of cytomegalovirus exposure and HLA in healthy donors. CDR3 length: 14 amino acids. Germline V gene lookup returns CDR1 SGDLS and CDR2 YYNGEE. V lost 0 bases to trimming and J lost 4 bases; unmatched junction nucleotides: 0. It was with 60 Vbeta and 13 Jbeta primers that the PCR ran. In the study's own analysis: Unique TCR beta chains numbered roughly 84 million in a later analysis, with around 11 million shared. Profiling relied on immunoSEQ multiplex PCR, and the TCRdb table lists in-frame clones only, not all of them. V, J and clone size reflect that table, while D and trimming were determined from the DNA. The sample carries 55,000 to 80,000 clones, 75% recorded once.

Source material: PBMCs. The V gene is TRBV9, the J gene TRBJ2-7; the match to TRBD2 covers 11 bases. This sequence originates from a woman aged 30 to 39 in good health and CMV-seropositive. The CDR3 here is CASSVGTSGYEQYF. The CDR3 DNA reads TGTGCCAGCAGCGTAGGGACTAGCGGGTACGAGCAGTACTTC.